This T cell receptor beta chain emerged from a study of tumor-infiltrating lymphocytes in oesophageal squamous cell carcinoma. This clonotype came up many times. The V and J ends lost 6 bases and 5 bases, in that order; junction bases with no gene match: 15. Germline-derived CDR1 and CDR2 are MNHNS and SASEGT. CDR3 size: 17 residues. Using its own MiXCR run on the PCR reads, TCRdb lists one record per CDR3 protein. This table holds 15,000 to 20,000 distinct CDR3 sequences, 45% to 50% found once. The genes are TRBV6-1 and TRBJ2-5; 10 bases align to TRBD1. Material: normal esophageal tissue next to the tumor. This clonotype originated in a female donor with esophageal squamous cell carcinoma. Here the CDR3 DNA reads TGTGCCAGCAGCAAATTTCGACAGGGGGCCGGGGCGGAGACCCAGTACTTC. This gives the protein CASSKFRQGAGAETQYF.